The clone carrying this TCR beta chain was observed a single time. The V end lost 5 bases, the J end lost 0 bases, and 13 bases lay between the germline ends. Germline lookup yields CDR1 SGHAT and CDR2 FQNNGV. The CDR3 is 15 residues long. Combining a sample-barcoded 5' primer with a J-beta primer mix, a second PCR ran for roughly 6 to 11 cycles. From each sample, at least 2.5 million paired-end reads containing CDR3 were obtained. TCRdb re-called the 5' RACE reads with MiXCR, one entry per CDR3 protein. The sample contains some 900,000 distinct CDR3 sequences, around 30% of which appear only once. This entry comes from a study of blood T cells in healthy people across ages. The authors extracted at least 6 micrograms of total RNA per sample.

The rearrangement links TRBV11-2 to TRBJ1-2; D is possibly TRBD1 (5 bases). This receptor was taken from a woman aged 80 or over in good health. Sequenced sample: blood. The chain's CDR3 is CASSQTGTANYGYTF. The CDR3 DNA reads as TGTGCCAGCAGCCAAACCGGGACCGCTAACTATGGCTACACCTTC.